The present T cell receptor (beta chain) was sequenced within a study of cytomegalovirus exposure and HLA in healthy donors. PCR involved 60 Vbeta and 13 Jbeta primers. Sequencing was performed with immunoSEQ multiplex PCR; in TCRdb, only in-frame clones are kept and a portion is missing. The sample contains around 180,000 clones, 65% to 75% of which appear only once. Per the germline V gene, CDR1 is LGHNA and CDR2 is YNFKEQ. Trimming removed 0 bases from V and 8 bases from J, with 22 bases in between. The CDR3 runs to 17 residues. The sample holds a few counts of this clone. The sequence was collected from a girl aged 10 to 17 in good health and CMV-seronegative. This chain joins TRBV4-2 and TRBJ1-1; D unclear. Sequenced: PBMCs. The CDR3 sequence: CASSQDLGRRDAYEAFF. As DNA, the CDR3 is TGTGCCAGCAGCCAAGATCTAGGGAGGAGGGATGCGTACGAAGCTTTCTTT.